This TCR beta chain was obtained from a study of CD8 T cells in ankylosing spondylitis (dated by TCRdb to 2015 to 2018). The study in broad terms: The study profiled T cell receptor beta repertoires in healthy donors and ankylosing spondylitis patients to find disease-linked TCR variants. The full study cohort comprised about 24 ankylosing spondylitis patients and over 95 healthy donors. Peripheral blood was sampled, and synovial fluid was also collected from ankylosing spondylitis patients. Beyond this particular receptor, the publication reports: The disease-linked clones were reported as significantly enriched in matched synovial fluid samples from ankylosing spondylitis patients. Some of the motif variants had been reported before in the synovial fluid and blood of reactive arthritis patients, a finding that suggests common disease-initiation mechanisms. The disease-linked clones showed a CD8+ phenotype and occurred at relatively low frequencies in peripheral blood. A TCR beta motif of several highly homologous amino acid variants appeared characteristic of blood from ankylosing spondylitis patients.

V gives up 6 bases and J gives up 4 bases, and the segment between their germline ends measures 22 bases. Inclusive of the bounding cysteine and phenylalanine, the CDR3 is 15 residues long. The DNA shown is the 45-base CDR3, in frame from base 1. CDR1 and CDR2 are drawn from the germline V gene (reference sequence): DFQATT, SNEGSKA. This clonotype has more than one count but fewer than ten. Its antigen is not yet known. Within one base of it there is no much larger clone, and no base qualities were kept. Sequencer: Illumina HiSeq 2500. Quantitative 5'-RACE with molecular barcodes was the method used to prepare the TCR beta libraries. As for the original processing: Disease-linked TCR variants were identified with a new computational method built on a probabilistic model of VDJ rearrangement. The public reads were run again by TCRdb, first through fastp at Q25 and then through MiXCR, and only productive beta chains were kept. Each entry merges the rows of one CDR3 protein and shows their most common DNA and genes. These V and J calls rely on TCRdb rather than the paper's analysis. The sample has approximately 240,000 distinct CDR3 sequences on record, 20% to 30% of them singletons. 0.5% to 0.75% of the sample goes to the ten largest clones.

The receptor chain draws on TRBV20-1 and TRBJ2-7; the best D guess is TRBD2, with 6 bases matching. The source is a male donor with ankylosing spondylitis or in good health (not recorded which). Source material: blood, either unsorted or a sorted T cell fraction (not recorded which). The encoded CDR3 is CSAADRGGGAYEQYF. The nucleotide sequence reads TGCAGTGCCGCAGACCGGGGTGGAGGGGCTTACGAGCAGTACTTC.